This TCR beta chain is drawn from a study of blood T cell repertoires in COVID-19. The method was immunoSEQ multiplex PCR; TCRdb's version includes in-frame clones alone and lacks a portion of them. The table includes 280,000 or so clones, roughly 87% detected once. Regarding this clone: The sample has other DNA sequences that encode this CDR3 too.

The sequencing input was peripheral blood. This TCR came from a human donor in a cohort sampled during active COVID-19.

The CDR3 bases are TGTGCCAGCAGCTTAAGCGGGGTCAGCACAGATACGCAGTATTTT. This codes for CASSLSGVSTDTQYF. This chain links TRBV7-3 with TRBJ2-3; TRBD2 is a possible D gene (6 bases). The CDR3 runs to 15 residues. Per germline, CDR1 SGHTA and CDR2 FQGTGA. V was cut by 1 base and J by 0 bases, with 8 bases left in between.